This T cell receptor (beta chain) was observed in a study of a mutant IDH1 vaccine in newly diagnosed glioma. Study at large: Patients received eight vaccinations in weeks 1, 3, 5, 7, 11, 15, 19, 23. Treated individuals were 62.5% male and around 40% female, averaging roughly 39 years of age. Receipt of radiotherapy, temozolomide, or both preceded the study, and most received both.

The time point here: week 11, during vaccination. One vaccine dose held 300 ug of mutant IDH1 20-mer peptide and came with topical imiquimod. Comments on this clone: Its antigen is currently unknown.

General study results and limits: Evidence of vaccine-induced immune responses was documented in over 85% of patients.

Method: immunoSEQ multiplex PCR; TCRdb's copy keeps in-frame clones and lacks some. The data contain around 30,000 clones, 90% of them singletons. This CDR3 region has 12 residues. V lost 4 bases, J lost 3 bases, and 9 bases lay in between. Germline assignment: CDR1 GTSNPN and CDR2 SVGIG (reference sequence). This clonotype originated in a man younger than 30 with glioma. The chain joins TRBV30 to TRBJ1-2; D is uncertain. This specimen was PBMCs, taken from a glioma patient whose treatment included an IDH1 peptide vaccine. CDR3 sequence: CAWTVGDYGYTF. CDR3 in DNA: TGTGCCTGGACCGTCGGGGACTATGGCTACACCTTC. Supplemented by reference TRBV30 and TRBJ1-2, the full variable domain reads SQTIHQWPATLVQPVGSPLSLECTVEGTSNPNLYWYRQAAGRGLQLLFYSVGIGQISSEVPQNLSASRPQDRQFILSSKKLLLSDSGFYLCAWTVGDYGYTFGSGTRLTVV.